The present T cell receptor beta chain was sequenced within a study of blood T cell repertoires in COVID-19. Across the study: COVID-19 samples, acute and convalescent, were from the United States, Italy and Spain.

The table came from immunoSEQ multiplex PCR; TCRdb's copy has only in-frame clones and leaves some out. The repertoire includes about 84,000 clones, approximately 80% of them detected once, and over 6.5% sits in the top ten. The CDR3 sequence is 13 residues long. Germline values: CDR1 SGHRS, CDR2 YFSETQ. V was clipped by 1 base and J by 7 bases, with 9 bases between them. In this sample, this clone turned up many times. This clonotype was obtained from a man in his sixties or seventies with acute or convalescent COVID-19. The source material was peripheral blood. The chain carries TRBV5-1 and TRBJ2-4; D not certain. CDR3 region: CASSLRSGNIQYF. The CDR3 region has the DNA TGCGCCAGCAGCTTGCGATCCGGGAACATTCAGTACTTC.